These T cell receptor beta chains were read from a single sample in a study of T cells after yellow fever vaccination. TCRdb reprocessed the 5' RACE reads via MiXCR and lists one record per CDR3 protein. The data hold around 150,000 distinct CDR3 sequences, with under 7.5% observed a single time. Sequenced material: CD4+ T cells sorted from PBMCs, taken more than 4 days after the first yellow fever vaccination. Source of these receptors: a man aged 18 to 29 who received the YFV17D yellow fever vaccine. Each CDR3 is given with its conserved first and last residue. The D gene is left open where the match is weak. Expanded clones are given a class, and other clones once, few, many or no size at all.

j_gene: TRBJ2-3
v_gene: TRBV2
d_gene: .
abundance: many
CDR3nt: TGTGCCAGCAGTGAGGCCAGGGTCGCGGGGTCAGATACGCAGTATTTT
CDR3aa: CASSEARVAGSDTQYF

j_gene: TRBJ2-7
v_gene: TRBV18
d_gene: TRBD2
abundance: few
CDR3nt: TGTGCCAGCTCACCACCCCGGGGGGTGGGCGAGCAGTACTTC
CDR3aa: CASSPPRGVGEQYF

j_gene: TRBJ1-1
v_gene: TRBV5-1
d_gene: TRBD1
abundance: few
CDR3nt: TGCGCCAGCAGCTTGGCACTGGACAGGGAAGCTTTCTTT
CDR3aa: CASSLALDREAFF

j_gene: TRBJ2-1
v_gene: TRBV5-1
d_gene: TRBD1
abundance: few
CDR3nt: TGCGCCAGCAGCTTGGCGGGAAACGGACAGGGAATTTCTAGGAATGAGCAGTTCTTC
CDR3aa: CASSLAGNGQGISRNEQFF

j_gene: TRBJ2-1
v_gene: TRBV6-1
d_gene: TRBD1
abundance: many
CDR3nt: TGTGCCAGCAATGGACAGGGAGGCAATGAGCAGTTCTTC
CDR3aa: CASNGQGGNEQFF

j_gene: TRBJ2-3
v_gene: TRBV7-6
d_gene: TRBD2
abundance: .
CDR3nt: TGTGCCAGCAGCCCACTAGCGGGGGGCCAATGGGGGGCAGATACGCAGTATTTT
CDR3aa: CASSPLAGGQWGADTQYF

j_gene: TRBJ2-5
v_gene: TRBV4-3
d_gene: TRBD2
abundance: few
CDR3nt: TGCGCCAGCAGCCCGCGGGGGGGGTTAGAAGAGACCCAGTACTTC
CDR3aa: CASSPRGGLEETQYF

j_gene: TRBJ1-1
v_gene: TRBV29-1
d_gene: .
abundance: many
CDR3nt: TGCAGCGTTGGGACACTCTTGAACACTGAAGCTTTCTTT
CDR3aa: CSVGTLLNTEAFF

j_gene: TRBJ1-1
v_gene: TRBV4-2
d_gene: .
abundance: .
CDR3nt: TGTGCCAGCAGCCCTTCATTCCCCGGGGGGGTACCAATGAACACTGAAGCTTTCTTT
CDR3aa: CASSPSFPGGVPMNTEAFF

j_gene: TRBJ1-1
v_gene: TRBV5-1
d_gene: TRBD1
abundance: many
CDR3nt: TGCGCCAGCAGCTTTGGTCCAGCGACAGGGGGGGTTACTGAAGCTTTCTTT
CDR3aa: CASSFGPATGGVTEAFF

j_gene: TRBJ1-1
v_gene: TRBV4-3
d_gene: .
abundance: few
CDR3nt: TGCGCCAGCAGCCAAGATTCGGTTGTCCCTGAAGCTTTCTTT
CDR3aa: CASSQDSVVPEAFF

j_gene: TRBJ2-5
v_gene: TRBV7-2
d_gene: TRBD1
abundance: .
CDR3nt: TGTGCCAGCAGCCCCTCTGGGACAGGACAAGAGACCCAGTACTTC
CDR3aa: CASSPSGTGQETQYF

j_gene: TRBJ2-1
v_gene: TRBV7-9
d_gene: TRBD2
abundance: many
CDR3nt: TGTGCCAGCAGCGGGAGGGGCAATGAGCAGTTCTTC
CDR3aa: CASSGRGNEQFF

j_gene: TRBJ2-2
v_gene: TRBV7-2
d_gene: .
abundance: many
CDR3nt: TGTGCCAGCAGCTGGGACATCTCGCGGGAGCTGTTTTTT
CDR3aa: CASSWDISRELFF

j_gene: TRBJ2-2
v_gene: TRBV7-3
d_gene: TRBD2
abundance: .
CDR3nt: TGTGCCAGCAGCTTAGCGACTAGCGGGGACACCGGGGAGCTGTTTTTT
CDR3aa: CASSLATSGDTGELFF

j_gene: TRBJ1-6
v_gene: TRBV20-1
d_gene: .
abundance: .
CDR3nt: TGCAGCTCCGTTGAAAGGGGCGGGTTGAACTATAATTCACCCCTCCACTTT
CDR3aa: CSSVERGGLNYNSPLHF

j_gene: TRBJ1-2
v_gene: TRBV12-3/TRBV12-4
d_gene: TRBD1
abundance: many
CDR3nt: TGTGCCAGCAGCCCCGGACAGGGGGCCATCGGCTATGGCTACACCTTC
CDR3aa: CASSPGQGAIGYGYTF

j_gene: TRBJ2-5
v_gene: TRBV10-3
d_gene: TRBD1
abundance: many
CDR3nt: TGTGCCATCAGTGGCCGACAGGGGAAAGAGACCCAGTACTTC
CDR3aa: CAISGRQGKETQYF

j_gene: TRBJ1-1
v_gene: TRBV7-2
d_gene: TRBD1
abundance: many
CDR3nt: TGTGCCAGCAGCCTTCAGGGGGGAATGAACACTGAAGCTTTCTTT
CDR3aa: CASSLQGGMNTEAFF

j_gene: TRBJ1-6
v_gene: TRBV14
d_gene: .
abundance: few
CDR3nt: TGTGCCAGCAGCCAAGCGGGGGAGTCACCCCTCCACTTT
CDR3aa: CASSQAGESPLHF

j_gene: TRBJ2-5
v_gene: TRBV4-3
d_gene: .
abundance: many
CDR3nt: TGCGCCAGCAGCCAGTTCATTGGAGAGACCCAGTACTTC
CDR3aa: CASSQFIGETQYF

j_gene: TRBJ1-6
v_gene: TRBV2
d_gene: .
abundance: .
CDR3nt: TGTGCCAGCACGATTGAAGGTTATAATTCACCCCTCCACTTT
CDR3aa: CASTIEGYNSPLHF

j_gene: TRBJ2-1
v_gene: TRBV5-1
d_gene: TRBD1
abundance: .
CDR3nt: TGCGCCAGCAGCCATCGGACAGGCATAGGCTCCTACAATGAGCAGTTCTTC
CDR3aa: CASSHRTGIGSYNEQFF

j_gene: TRBJ2-1
v_gene: TRBV5-4
d_gene: TRBD2
abundance: few
CDR3nt: TGTGCCAGCAGTTCCGGGACTAGCGGGGGATACAATGAGCAGTTCTTC
CDR3aa: CASSSGTSGGYNEQFF

j_gene: TRBJ1-5
v_gene: TRBV12-5
d_gene: TRBD1
abundance: few
CDR3nt: TGTGCTAGTGGCACAGGACAGGGCGGTTTCGGGCCCGATCAGCCCCAGCATTTT
CDR3aa: CASGTGQGGFGPDQPQHF

j_gene: TRBJ2-2
v_gene: TRBV6-2/TRBV6-3
d_gene: .
abundance: few
CDR3nt: TGTGCCAGCAGTTCATGGGGCAGCGGCACCGGGGAGCTGTTTTTT
CDR3aa: CASSSWGSGTGELFF

j_gene: TRBJ1-5
v_gene: TRBV20-1
d_gene: .
abundance: many
CDR3nt: TGCAGTGCTAGACGGGGGGCGGCGGGCCAGCCCCAGCATTTT
CDR3aa: CSARRGAAGQPQHF

j_gene: TRBJ2-2
v_gene: TRBV4-3
d_gene: .
abundance: many
CDR3nt: TGCGCCAGCAGCCAAGATAAAGGGTTCCCCGGGGAGCTGTTTTTT
CDR3aa: CASSQDKGFPGELFF

j_gene: TRBJ1-5
v_gene: TRBV4-1
d_gene: .
abundance: many
CDR3nt: TGCGCCAGCAGCCAACCTCAGCCCCAGCATTTT
CDR3aa: CASSQPQPQHF

j_gene: TRBJ2-2
v_gene: TRBV5-1
d_gene: TRBD1
abundance: many
CDR3nt: TGCGCCAGCAGGAGGGACAGCCACACCGGGGAGCTGTTTTTT
CDR3aa: CASRRDSHTGELFF

j_gene: TRBJ2-4
v_gene: TRBV7-2
d_gene: .
abundance: many
CDR3nt: TGTGCCAGCAGCTTGGGGCCACTAAACATTCAGTACTTC
CDR3aa: CASSLGPLNIQYF

j_gene: TRBJ2-7
v_gene: TRBV5-5
d_gene: .
abundance: many
CDR3nt: TGTGCCAGCAGCTTGGACCCCTCTATCTACGAGCAGTACTTC
CDR3aa: CASSLDPSIYEQYF

j_gene: TRBJ1-1
v_gene: TRBV18
d_gene: TRBD1
abundance: few
CDR3nt: TGTGCCAGCTCACCACCGGACAGGGGGGACACTGAAGCTTTCTTT
CDR3aa: CASSPPDRGDTEAFF